This paragraph reports one T cell receptor (beta chain). Each CDR3 protein is one row after TCRdb ran MiXCR on the 5' RACE reads. The table lists 2,100 or so distinct CDR3 sequences, 15% to 20% of them singletons. Stated time point: sample taken at primary tumor resection. Whole RNA, isolated from tumor, nontumor lung or frozen PBMC, was sequenced without prior sorting. The entry originates in a study of spatial heterogeneity in lung cancer. Germline V gene data show CDR1 as SQVTM and CDR2 as ANQGSEA. Losses at the gene ends were 1 base for V and 10 bases for J; bases not matched to a gene: 7. The CDR3 totals 13 residues.

The source was PBMCs, collected at surgery. The rearrangement links TRBV29-1 to TRBJ2-1, with TRBD2 matching over 7 bases. This TCR came from a male donor with early-stage non-small cell lung cancer. CDR3 nucleotide sequence: TGCAGCGTTGAAGGGGCGGGAGCCCGAGAGCAGTTCTTC. Protein product: CSVEGAGAREQFF.